These 31 T cell receptor beta chains originate from one sample sequenced in a study of blood T cell repertoires in COVID-19. Sequenced by immunoSEQ multiplex PCR; TCRdb stores in-frame clones only, minus some. This table has 210,000 or so clones, roughly 80% appearing once. Sequencing was carried out using peripheral blood. The source of these receptors is a woman aged 80 or older with acute or convalescent COVID-19.

CDR3 nucleotides: TGTGCCAGCACCCGGGACTGGGTTGGCGAAAAACTGTTTTTT. As protein: CASTRDWVGEKLFF. J is TRBJ1-4 and V is TRBV7-8; D might be TRBD1 (5 bases). The V gene's germline CDR1 is SGHVS and CDR2 FQNEAQ. CDR3 length: 14 amino acids. V gave up 7 bases and J gave up 8 bases, with 17 bases separating them.

The V gene is TRBV4-1, the J gene TRBJ1-1; TRBD1 is a possible D gene (6 bases). CDR1 is MGHRA, CDR2 YSYEKL, per germline. The CDR3 consists of 16 residues. V was shortened by 0 bases and J by 1 base, with 12 bases between the two germline ends. CDR3 DNA sequence: TGCGCCAGCAGCCAAGATTGGGGACAAACGAACACTGAAGCTTTCTTT. As protein: CASSQDWGQTNTEAFF.

The chain uses TRBV7-2 and TRBJ2-1; a weak D match, TRBD2 (6 bases). With 3 bases removed from V and 1 base from J, the gap between germline ends came to 7 bases. The CDR3 is made up of 14 amino acids. From germline, CDR1 is SGHTA and CDR2 FQGNSA. DNA of the CDR3: TGTGCCAGCAGCTTTGGGACTTCCTACAATGAGCAGTTCTTC. Translating gives CASSFGTSYNEQFF.

The J gene is TRBJ2-3, the V gene TRBV19, with 11 bases fitting TRBD2. The CDR3 totals 16 residues. The V gene end was trimmed by 1 base and the J gene end by 5 bases; junction bases not matched to a gene: 5. Germline V gene data show CDR1 as LNHDA and CDR2 as SQIVND (reference sequence). CDR3 amino acids: CASSIGLAGGGDTQYF. The CDR3 DNA is TGTGCCAGTAGTATAGGGCTAGCGGGAGGCGGAGATACGCAGTATTTT.

J is TRBJ2-7 and V is TRBV12-3 or TRBV12-4; D possibly corresponds to TRBD1 (6 bases). V was trimmed by 7 bases and J by 2 bases, leaving 9 bases between them. CDR3 length equals 12 residues. The CDR3 region is CASTKGAYEQYF. CDR3 nucleotide sequence: TGTGCCAGCACTAAGGGGGCCTACGAGCAGTACTTC.

This chain joins TRBV19 and TRBJ1-5; TRBD1 is a possible D gene (6 bases). Trimming shortened V by 6 bases and J by 6 bases, and 12 bases separated the two germline ends. CDR1 and CDR2 (germline): LNHDA, SQIVND (reference sequence). The CDR3 runs to 13 residues. CDR3 protein: CASSFGRGQPQHF. The CDR3 nucleotides are TGTGCCAGTAGCTTCGGCAGGGGTCAGCCCCAGCATTTT.

The chain combines TRBV6-1 with TRBJ1-6, with a weak D call TRBD1 (5 bases). V was pared by 2 bases and J by 3 bases, with 11 bases between. Germline V gene lookup returns CDR1 MNHNS and CDR2 SASEGT. The CDR3 is 16 amino acids. The CDR3: CASSEIGQGYNSPLHF. The CDR3 bases are TGTGCCAGCAGTGAAATTGGGCAGGGCTATAATTCACCCCTCCACTTT.

The table lists this clone with a few counts. The chain uses TRBV7-2 and TRBJ2-3; D gene uncertain. The V end lost 1 base, the J end lost 2 bases, and 7 bases lay between the germline ends. Per germline, CDR1 SGHTA and CDR2 FQGNSA. The CDR3 runs to 14 residues. For the CDR3, the DNA is TGTGCCAGCAGCTTAGTTAGACACACAGATACGCAGTATTTT. Translating it yields CASSLVRHTDTQYF.

This clone was counted only a few times. The chain employs TRBV29-1 and TRBJ2-1; 11 bases are shared with TRBD2. Germline values: CDR1 SQVTM, CDR2 ANQGSEA. V lost 3 bases to trimming and J lost 3 bases; unmatched junction nucleotides: 4. There are 15 residues in the CDR3. This CDR3 reads CSVDGTSGLYNEQFF. DNA of the CDR3: TGCAGCGTTGACGGGACTAGCGGACTCTACAATGAGCAGTTCTTC.

This chain joins TRBV6-2 or TRBV6-3 and TRBJ2-4; a possible D gene is TRBD2 (5 bases). V gave up 3 bases and J gave up 0 bases, with 12 bases separating them. In germline, CDR1 is MNHEY, CDR2 SVGEGT. The CDR3 covers 16 residues. The CDR3 region has the DNA TGTGCCAGCAGTTATCCGGGGAGCCTAGCCAAAAACATTCAGTACTTC. It translates to CASSYPGSLAKNIQYF.

This clone was seen just once. The chain has TRBV9 and TRBJ2-7, with 10 bases lining up with TRBD2. CDR1 is SGDLS, CDR2 YYNGEE, per germline. With 2 bases clipped from V and 6 bases from J, the junction kept 11 bases outside the gene matches. This CDR3 is built from 16 residues. CDR3 DNA sequence: TGTGCCAGCAGCGTCGGCAGCGGGAGGGCCGGGGGCGAGCAGTACTTC. Translating gives CASSVGSGRAGGEQYF.

This clone was seen only a few times. The rearrangement uses TRBV10-3 and TRBJ2-1, with unresolved D. Germline values: CDR1 ENHRY, CDR2 SYGVKD. V was clipped by 3 bases and J by 2 bases, with 8 bases between them. This CDR3 has 14 residues. The CDR3 DNA reads TGTGCCATCAGTGAAGGCGGAGCCTACAATGAGCAGTTCTTC. Amino acids: CAISEGGAYNEQFF.

The gene calls are TRBV5-1 and TRBJ2-1, with 7 bases aligning to TRBD1. This CDR3 region has 13 residues. Germline V gives CDR1 SGHRS, CDR2 YFSETQ. Trimming removed 4 bases from V and 6 bases from J; junction bases left unmatched: 4. The CDR3 is CASSPGTANEQFF. For the CDR3, the DNA is TGCGCCAGCAGCCCTGGGACAGCCAATGAGCAGTTCTTC.

This clone appeared a few times. The chain employs TRBV28 and TRBJ2-7, with 12 bases lining up with TRBD2. The CDR3 consists of 16 residues. With 4 bases clipped from V and 3 bases from J, the junction kept 7 bases outside the gene matches. Germline values: CDR1 MDHEN, CDR2 SYDVKM. This chain's CDR3 is CASSSPGLAGNYEQYF. The DNA of the CDR3 is TGTGCCAGCAGTTCCCCCGGACTAGCGGGGAACTACGAGCAGTACTTC.

V and J are TRBV18 and TRBJ2-1, with TRBD2 matching 10 bases. This CDR3 region has 15 residues. Germline V gene sequence: CDR1 KGHSH, CDR2 LQKENI. Trimming at V came to 2 bases and at J to 5 bases, leaving 3 bases not matched to a gene. The CDR3 coding sequence is TGTGCCAGCTCACCAGGACTAGCGGTAGACAATGAGCAGTTCTTC. Amino acids: CASSPGLAVDNEQFF.

V is TRBV19 and J is TRBJ1-4, with 10 bases matching TRBD1. The CDR3 is 15 residues long. V was pared by 6 bases and J by 6 bases, with 7 bases of the junction left unmatched. Germline V gene data show CDR1 as LNHDA and CDR2 as SQIVND (reference sequence). The CDR3 DNA reads as TGTGCCAGTAGCCCTCGGACAGGGGGGGATGAAAAACTGTTTTTT. The encoded protein is CASSPRTGGDEKLFF.

The chain recombines TRBV28 with TRBJ2-3; 9 positions agree with TRBD2. Losses at the gene ends were 7 bases for V and 3 bases for J; bases not matched to a gene: 8. The CDR3 has 15 amino acids. The germline gives CDR1 MDHEN, CDR2 SYDVKM. The CDR3: CASTIAGDLTDTQYF. CDR3 nucleotide sequence: TGTGCCAGCACGATAGCGGGAGATCTAACAGATACGCAGTATTTT.

The rearrangement links TRBV7-3 to TRBJ2-3; 10 bases fit TRBD2. From germline, CDR1 is SGHTA and CDR2 FQGTGA. The CDR3 runs to 16 residues. J was trimmed by 4 bases and V by 1 base; bases with no gene match: 5. The CDR3, as DNA: TGTGCCAGCAGCTTAAGGGCTAGCGGGGGTGCAGATACGCAGTATTTT. The encoded protein is CASSLRASGGADTQYF.

The chain joins TRBV14 to TRBJ2-1; D is perhaps TRBD2 (5 bases). This CDR3 comprises 15 residues. V gave up 1 base and J gave up 3 bases, with 10 bases separating them. Germline V CDR1 and CDR2: SGHDN, FVKESK. Written as DNA, the CDR3 is TGTGCCAGCAGCCAAGGACGGAGGAACTACAATGAGCAGTTCTTC. Translating gives CASSQGRRNYNEQFF.

J is TRBJ1-2 and V is TRBV29-1; 7 bases match TRBD1. The V segment lost 5 bases and the J segment 0 bases; nucleotides outside the gene matches: 3. The CDR3 totals 13 residues. Per the germline V gene, CDR1 is SQVTM and CDR2 is ANQGSEA. The chain's CDR3 is CSVTGTANYGYTF. The CDR3 DNA sequence: TGCAGCGTTACCGGGACAGCTAACTATGGCTACACCTTC.

This sequence joins TRBV27 and TRBJ2-7; D may be TRBD1 (5 bases). The CDR3 has 18 residues. V lost 5 bases to trimming and J lost 1 base, with 24 bases between them. Per germline, CDR1 MNHEY and CDR2 SMNVEV (reference sequence). The CDR3 DNA reads as TGTGCCAGCAGTAGTGCCCCCTTGGGGCAAGCCCTGTCCTACGAGCAGTACTTC. The encoded protein is CASSSAPLGQALSYEQYF.

The chain employs TRBV4-3 and TRBJ2-1; D is perhaps TRBD2 (6 bases). CDR3 length equals 16 residues. Germline loops: CDR1 LGHNA, CDR2 YSLEER. V was cut by 1 base and J by 12 bases, with 22 bases left in between. The CDR3 DNA reads as TGCGCCAGCAGCCAAGTCGTACGCGGGGACCTGAGGAGGCAGTTCTTC. Its translation is CASSQVVRGDLRRQFF.

The chain employs TRBV7-3 and TRBJ2-2; TRBD1 agrees at 9 bases. This CDR3 has 14 amino acids. Germline CDR1 reads SGHTA; CDR2 reads FQGTGA. After removal of 5 bases from V and 6 bases from J, the junction contained 4 bases not matched to a gene. The CDR3 DNA follows: TGTGCCAGCAGCCTCGGGACAGGGTCCGGGGAGCTGTTTTTT. Translating gives CASSLGTGSGELFF.

The rearrangement links TRBV7-8 to TRBJ2-7; 12 positions agree with TRBD2. The CDR3 loop spans 14 amino acids. CDR1 and CDR2 from the germline V gene are SGHVS and FQNEAQ. Trimming cost V 5 bases and J 6 bases; bases outside gene matches: 5. Here the CDR3 reads CASSRLAGVSEQYF. CDR3 nucleotides: TGTGCCAGCAGCCGACTAGCGGGAGTAAGCGAGCAGTACTTC. The full variable domain, its missing parts supplied by reference TRBV7-8 and TRBJ2-7, is GAGVSQSPRYKVAKRGQDVALRCDPISGHVSLFWYQQALGQGPEFLTYFQNEAQLDKSGLPSDRFFAERPEGSVSTLKIQRTQQEDSAVYLCASSRLAGVSEQYFGPGTRLTVT.

V is TRBV6-8 and J is TRBJ1-3; D gene uncertain. CDR3 size: 16 residues. Germline CDR1 is MNHGY and CDR2 is SAAAGT. V lost 6 bases and J lost 0, with 15 bases in between. DNA for the CDR3: TGTGCCAGCAGGCCTAATGAGCCCGACTCTGGAAACACCATATATTTT. This gives the protein CASRPNEPDSGNTIYF.

This clone was counted a few times. The chain joins TRBV10-3 to TRBJ1-1, with D perhaps matching TRBD1 (6 bases). This CDR3 is built from 16 residues. Germline V gene data show CDR1 as ENHRY and CDR2 as SYGVKD. V was trimmed by 6 bases and J by 1 base, leaving 18 bases between them. CDR3 in amino acids: CAIRSHTQGTNTEAFF. CDR3 DNA sequence: TGTGCCATCAGGTCCCACACTCAGGGGACGAACACTGAAGCTTTCTTT.

CDR3 bases: TGTGCCAGCAGCTCTACGGGTATCTCTGAAGCTTTCTTT. It specifies CASSSTGISEAFF. The chain recombines TRBV7-2 with TRBJ1-1; D not certain. The V end was cut by 4 bases, the J end by 6 bases, with 12 bases between. The CDR3 contains 13 residues. Germline V gene sequence: CDR1 SGHTA, CDR2 FQGNSA.

This clone has only a few counts. The chain links TRBV11-2 to TRBJ1-1; 8 positions agree with TRBD1. Germline V lookup: CDR1 SGHAT, CDR2 FQNNGV. CDR3 size: 14 residues. Trimming took 1 base from V and 7 from J; bases not matched to a gene: 5. The CDR3 DNA reads TGTGCCAGCAGCTTAGCCGGGACAGGACATGAAGCTTTCTTT. It yields the protein CASSLAGTGHEAFF.

The count of this clone is one. The genes are TRBV18 and TRBJ2-5, with D possibly matching TRBD2 (5 bases). Per germline, CDR1 KGHSH and CDR2 LQKENI. Trimming cost V 4 bases and J 2 bases, with 11 bases left between them. The CDR3 is 14 residues long. CDR3 region: CASSLPGYQETQYF. In DNA, the CDR3 is TGTGCCAGCTCACTCCCGGGGTATCAAGAGACCCAGTACTTC.

This clone appeared a single time. The chain carries TRBV7-3 and TRBJ2-7, with 8 positions matching TRBD2. The CDR3 covers 15 residues. V trimming: 2 bases; J trimming: 2 bases; junction bases outside the gene matches: 5. Looked up from germline, CDR1 is SGHTA and CDR2 is FQGTGA. CDR3 nucleotides: TGTGCCAGCAGCTTAGGCCCGGGAGGGACCTACGAGCAGTACTTC. It is translated as CASSLGPGGTYEQYF.

The chain is built from TRBV18 and TRBJ2-3, with a weak D call TRBD2 (6 bases). V dropped 3 bases and J dropped 3 bases, with 16 bases sitting between them. Per germline, CDR1 KGHSH and CDR2 LQKENI. This CDR3 region has 16 residues. The CDR3 bases are TGTGCCAGCTCACCGGAGGGGCAGGGTCCTACAGATACGCAGTATTTT. Protein sequence: CASSPEGQGPTDTQYF.